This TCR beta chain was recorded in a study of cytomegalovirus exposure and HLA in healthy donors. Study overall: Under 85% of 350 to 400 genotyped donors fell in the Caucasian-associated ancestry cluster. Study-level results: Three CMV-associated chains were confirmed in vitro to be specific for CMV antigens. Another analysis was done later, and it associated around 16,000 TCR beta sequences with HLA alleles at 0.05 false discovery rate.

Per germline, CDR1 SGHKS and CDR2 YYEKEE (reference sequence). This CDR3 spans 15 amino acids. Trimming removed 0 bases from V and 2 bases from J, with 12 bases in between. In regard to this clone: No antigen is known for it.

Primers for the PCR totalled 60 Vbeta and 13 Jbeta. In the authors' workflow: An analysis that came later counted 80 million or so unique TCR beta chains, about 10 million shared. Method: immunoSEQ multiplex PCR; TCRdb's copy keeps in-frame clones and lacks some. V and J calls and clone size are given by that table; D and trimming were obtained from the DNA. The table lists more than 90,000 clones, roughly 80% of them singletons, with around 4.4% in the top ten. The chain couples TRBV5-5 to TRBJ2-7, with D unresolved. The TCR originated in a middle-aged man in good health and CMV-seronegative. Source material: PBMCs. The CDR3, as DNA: TGTGCCAGCAGCTTGGTGTGGGCCAGAGCCTACGAGCAGTACGTC. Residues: CASSLVWARAYEQYV.